A selection of T cell receptor beta chains follows, all from one sample in a study of blood T cell repertoires in COVID-19. Assay used: immunoSEQ multiplex PCR; TCRdb lists only in-frame clones, some missing. The repertoire includes 150,000 to 200,000 clones, 84% of them detected once, and around 2.4% sits in the top ten. Sequenced material: peripheral blood. The receptors here all came from a human donor with acute or convalescent COVID-19. The donor label of this sample is uncertain. CDR3s include the opening cysteine and the closing phenylalanine or tryptophan. D genes are given only for firm matches. Where a row states a size, it is once, few, many or the class of an expanded clone; other rows omit it.

D	V	J	size	DNA	CDR3
NA	TRBV11-2	TRBJ2-1	NA	TGTGCCAGCAGCCCCCGCGGCCCGGACAATGAGCAGTTCTTC	CASSPRGPDNEQFF
TRBD2	TRBV30	TRBJ2-1	NA	TGTGCCTGGAGTGTTCTGGGAGGGTCTCATACTGAGCAGTTCTTC	CAWSVLGGSHTEQFF
NA	TRBV5-8	TRBJ1-5	NA	TGTGCCAGCAGCCGGGGGACGGATAGCAATCAGCCCCAGCATTTT	CASSRGTDSNQPQHF
NA	TRBV19	TRBJ1-3	few	TGTGCCAGTAGTACAGGAAGCTCTGGAAACACCATATATTTT	CASSTGSSGNTIYF
NA	TRBV5-1	TRBJ2-7	NA	TGCGCCAGCAGCTTTAGTCGGGAGTTCGAGCAGTACTTC	CASSFSREFEQYF
TRBD2	TRBV11-2	TRBJ2-2	NA	TGTGCCAGCAGCCGGACTAGCGGCCATGCGAACACCGGGGAGCTGTTTTTT	CASSRTSGHANTGELFF
TRBD2	TRBV6-1	TRBJ2-1	NA	TGTGCCAGCAGTGGTCGGGGACTAGCGGGGTTCGGTGAGCAGTTCTTC	CASSGRGLAGFGEQFF
NA	TRBV19	TRBJ1-2	NA	TGTGCCAGTAGTCGAAAACAGGGCCCTAACTATGGCTACACCTTC	CASSRKQGPNYGYTF
NA	TRBV11-3	TRBJ2-3	once	TGTGCCAGCAGCCCCAGAGCCATCGGGTTTCAGTATTTT	CASSPRAIGFQYF
NA	TRBV29-1	TRBJ1-3	NA	TGCAGCGTTGAACGGGATCCTGGAAACACCATATATTTT	CSVERDPGNTIYF
NA	TRBV12-3/TRBV12-4	TRBJ2-5	NA	TGTGCCAGCAGTTCCTACCAAGAGACCCAGTACTTC	CASSSYQETQYF
NA	TRBV5-4	TRBJ1-6	NA	TGTGCCAGCAGCTTGGAACAGGGTGCTTCACCCCTCCACTTT	CASSLEQGASPLHF
NA	TRBV6-6	TRBJ2-1	NA	TGTGCCTCAGGAGGGTCCCATGAGCAGTTCTTC	CASGGSHEQFF
NA	TRBV7-9	TRBJ2-4	NA	TGTGCCAGCAGCTTAGAGACAGAGGTACCTCTAGCCAAAAACATTCAGTACTTC	CASSLETEVPLAKNIQYF
TRBD1	TRBV19	TRBJ1-4	NA	TGTGCCATCTCGACAGGGGTCGGTGAAAAACTGTTTTTT	CAISTGVGEKLFF
NA	TRBV7-2	TRBJ1-2	NA	TGTGCCAGCAGCTTCCGACAGACCCCTAACTATGGCTACACCTTC	CASSFRQTPNYGYTF
NA	TRBV5-1	TRBJ2-7	NA	TGCGCCAGCAGCCCTCCCCTTGACAGCTCCTACGAGCAGTACTTC	CASSPPLDSSYEQYF
TRBD1	TRBV20-1	TRBJ1-2	once	TGCAGTGCTACCTACAGGGGAGGCTACACCTTC	CSATYRGGYTF
TRBD1	TRBV27	TRBJ2-7	NA	TGTGCCAGCAGCTTCTATAGGGGACAGGGTCTGAACGAGCAGTACTTC	CASSFYRGQGLNEQYF
TRBD1	TRBV7-8	TRBJ2-7	NA	TGTGCCAGCAGCTTAGCGCCAGGGGGCGACGAGCAGTACTTC	CASSLAPGGDEQYF
NA	TRBV5-4	TRBJ2-4	NA	TGTGCCAGCAGCTTGGAGGGCAGGGACATTCAGTACTTC	CASSLEGRDIQYF
NA	TRBV20-1	TRBJ2-4	NA	TGCAGTGCTAGTGACAGTCGACTAGAACACAACATTCAGTACTTC	CSASDSRLEHNIQYF
TRBD1	TRBV5-6	TRBJ1-5	NA	TGTGCCAGCAGCTCCGGACAGGGACGAAGGATAATTCAGCCCCAGCATTTT	CASSSGQGRRIIQPQHF
NA	TRBV5-8	TRBJ2-1	NA	TGTGCCAGCAGCTTGACCGGCAATGAGCAGTTCTTC	CASSLTGNEQFF
TRBD1	TRBV11-1	TRBJ1-2	few	TGTGCCAGCAGCCGAACCGGGACAGGGGATGGCTACACCTTC	CASSRTGTGDGYTF
TRBD2	TRBV27	TRBJ2-7	once	TGTGCCAGCAGTTCGGGGGGGTACGAGCAGTACTTC	CASSSGGYEQYF
NA	TRBV12-5	TRBJ2-5	NA	TGTGCTAGTGGTCCACAGGGTTGGGAGACCCAGTACTTC	CASGPQGWETQYF
TRBD2	TRBV4-1	TRBJ2-3	once	TGCGCCAGCAGCCAACCTAGCGGGGGGGCCGCTACGCAGTATTTT	CASSQPSGGAATQYF
NA	TRBV18	TRBJ2-2	once	TGTGCCAGCTCACCAAACCCTGGGCCCACCGGGGAGCTGTTTTTT	CASSPNPGPTGELFF
NA	TRBV5-1	TRBJ1-2	NA	TGCGCCCGCAGCTTGGCCGGGACACGGGGGGGCGGCTATGGCTACACCTTC	CARSLAGTRGGGYGYTF
TRBD1	TRBV5-6	TRBJ1-4	NA	TGTGCCAGCAGCCTTAAGGACAGGGGATCTAATGAAAAACTGTTTTTT	CASSLKDRGSNEKLFF
TRBD2	TRBV3-1/TRBV3-2	TRBJ2-5	once	TGTGCCAGCAGCCTCCGGACTAGCGGGGGTAGGGAGACCCAGTACTTC	CASSLRTSGGRETQYF
NA	TRBV7-2	TRBJ2-5	once	TGTGCCAGCAGCTTACGGCGGGGGCCCCAAGAGACCCAGTACTTC	CASSLRRGPQETQYF
TRBD2	TRBV2	TRBJ2-2	NA	TGTGCCAGCAGTACGACTAGCGGGAGTCCGGGGGAGCTGTTTTTT	CASSTTSGSPGELFF
TRBD1	TRBV9	TRBJ1-3	NA	TGTGCCAGCAGCGTAGGTGGAGGGTGGGACAGCAGTGGAAACACCATATATTTT	CASSVGGGWDSSGNTIYF
TRBD1	TRBV5-3	TRBJ1-2	NA	TGTGCCAGAAGCCGGGACAGTCTAATAGTCCCCTATGGCTACACCTTC	CARSRDSLIVPYGYTF
TRBD2	TRBV5-1	TRBJ2-3	NA	TGCGCCAGCAGCTTGGGTCCAGCGGGGGGCACAGATACGCAGTATTTT	CASSLGPAGGTDTQYF
NA	TRBV19	TRBJ2-3	NA	TGTGCCAGTAGTATAGGAGGTACGCAGTATTTT	CASSIGGTQYF
TRBD1	TRBV19	TRBJ1-1	NA	TGTGCCAGTAGCCCCCCCCGGGCGACAGGGGTTTCGGCTTTCTTT	CASSPPRATGVSAFF
NA	TRBV5-5	TRBJ2-1	NA	TGTGCCAGCAGCTCAAGGGCCAGCGGCACATCCGAGGGGTTCTTC	CASSSRASGTSEGFF
NA	TRBV30	TRBJ1-5	NA	TGTGCCTGGAGTGGGGGGGATGATCAGCCCCAGCATTTT	CAWSGGDDQPQHF
NA	TRBV11-2	TRBJ2-7	NA	TGTGCCAGCAGCTTAGGGCCCGGGGGCTACGAGCAGTACTTC	CASSLGPGGYEQYF
NA	TRBV12-2	TRBJ1-2	NA	TGTGCAAGTAGGGATCGGGGAGGTGATGGCTACACCTTC	CASRDRGGDGYTF
TRBD1	TRBV2	TRBJ1-4	NA	TGTGCCAGCAGTGATTCGGGACAGGGGAATGAAAAACTGTTTTTT	CASSDSGQGNEKLFF
NA	TRBV7-9	TRBJ2-1	NA	TGTGCCAGCAGCCCCCGTCTAGATGAGCAGTTCTTC	CASSPRLDEQFF
NA	TRBV9	TRBJ2-2	NA	TGTGCCAGCAGCCCCGGCCCGGACTCCTGGACCGGGGAGCTGTTTTTT	CASSPGPDSWTGELFF
NA	TRBV2	TRBJ1-2	NA	TGTGCCAGCAGTGGGGCAGCACTTAACTATGGCTACACCTTC	CASSGAALNYGYTF
TRBD2	TRBV19	TRBJ2-7	NA	TGTGCCAGTAGTATCGGACTAGCGGGAGCCTACGAGCAGTACTTC	CASSIGLAGAYEQYF